These 18 T cell receptor beta chains share one sample of origin, sequenced in a study of brain T cells in children with intractable seizures. The assay was immunoSEQ multiplex PCR, and TCRdb's table has in-frame clones only and misses some. Of 88,000 or so clones in the sample, approximately 90% are singletons; the top ten hold 20% to 25%. The sample was peripheral blood, taken at surgery. The receptors stem from a girl aged 2 to 10 with Rasmussen encephalitis and intractable seizures.

By sample share, this clone is medium-sized (0.01 to 0.1%). The J gene is TRBJ2-7, the V gene TRBV7-9; tentative D call: TRBD1 (6 bases). V was clipped by 5 bases and J by 3 bases, with 20 bases between them. The germline CDR1 and CDR2 sequences are SEHNR and FQNEAQ (reference sequence). This CDR3 region has 16 residues. In nucleotides, the CDR3 is TGTGCCAGCAGCCTAAAGGGGGAGAGGGGAAACTACGAGCAGTACTTC. Residues: CASSLKGERGNYEQYF.

The J gene is TRBJ1-3, the V gene TRBV5-6; D is possibly TRBD1 (6 bases). The CDR3 spans 14 residues. Per germline, CDR1 SGHDT and CDR2 YYEEEE. The V gene lost 2 bases and the J gene lost 2 bases, with 8 bases spanning the gap. The CDR3 sequence is CASSLDRTGNTIYF. The CDR3 DNA follows: TGTGCCAGCAGCTTAGACAGGACTGGAAACACCATATATTTT.

The rearrangement uses TRBV12-3 or TRBV12-4 and TRBJ1-6; D is ambiguous. The CDR3 covers 12 residues. V was shortened by 6 bases and J by 10 bases, with 10 bases between the two germline ends. CDR3 residues: CASSDLVSPLHF. As DNA, the CDR3 is TGTGCCAGCAGCGACTTGGTCTCACCCCTCCACTTT.

The chain uses TRBV6-4 and TRBJ2-5; 8 bases match TRBD1. The CDR3 totals 16 residues. CDR1 and CDR2 from the germline V gene are MRHNA and SNTAGT. The V and J ends lost 2 bases and 5 bases, in that order; junction bases with no gene match: 10. Here the CDR3 DNA reads TGTGCCAGCAGTGACACAGACAGGGGATCGGGGGAGACCCAGTACTTC. It is translated as CASSDTDRGSGETQYF.

CDR3 sequence reads: CASSPKTGSSYEQYF. The CDR3 DNA reads TGTGCCAGCAGTCCCAAGACAGGCAGCTCCTACGAGCAGTACTTC. J is TRBJ2-7 and V is TRBV6-5; D possibly corresponds to TRBD1 (6 bases). In germline, CDR1 is MNHEY, CDR2 SVGAGI. The V end lost 5 bases, the J end lost 0 bases, and 14 bases lay between the germline ends. The CDR3 length is 15 residues.

The V gene is TRBV9, the J gene TRBJ2-3, with 9 bases that match TRBD2. Germline V lookup: CDR1 SGDLS, CDR2 YYNGEE. CDR3 size: 16 residues. V lost 2 bases to trimming and J lost 0 bases; unmatched junction nucleotides: 4. The CDR3 DNA reads as TGTGCCAGCAGCGTTTTTAGCGGGAGTAGCACAGATACGCAGTATTTT. As protein: CASSVFSGSSTDTQYF.

This rearrangement joins TRBV19 to TRBJ1-4; no clear D. Germline V CDR1 and CDR2: LNHDA, SQIVND (reference sequence). Trimming shortened V by 3 bases and J by 8 bases, and 13 bases separated the two germline ends. CDR3 size: 14 residues. The CDR3: CASSMDPRREKLFF. CDR3 bases: TGTGCCAGTAGTATGGACCCCCGCCGGGAAAAACTGTTTTTT.

This rearrangement joins TRBV5-6 to TRBJ2-1, with no clear D. V was clipped by 3 bases and J by 6 bases, with 22 bases between them. This CDR3 has 17 amino acids. Germline CDR1 and CDR2: SGHDT and YYEEEE. The CDR3 sequence is CASSSLGLGLSSNEQFF. In DNA, the CDR3 is TGTGCCAGCAGCTCGTTGGGATTGGGCCTCTCGAGCAATGAGCAGTTCTTC.

The chain recombines TRBV5-4 with TRBJ2-1; possible D gene TRBD2, 5 bases. With 4 bases removed from V and 0 bases from J, the gap between germline ends came to 17 bases. Germline CDR1 SGHNT, CDR2 YYREEE (reference sequence). CDR3 length: 17 amino acids. This CDR3 reads CASSPGVGGSSYNEQFF. The CDR3 nucleotides are TGTGCCAGCAGCCCCGGTGTCGGAGGTAGCTCCTACAATGAGCAGTTCTTC.

The genes are TRBV4-1 and TRBJ1-5; tentative D call: TRBD1 (6 bases). Trimming removed 4 bases at V and 4 bases at J, with 11 bases between. The CDR3 contains 14 residues. Germline-derived CDR1 and CDR2 are MGHRA and YSYEKL. The CDR3 DNA is TGCGCCAGCAGCCTCACAGGGCCTAATCAGCCCCAGCATTTT. This gives the protein CASSLTGPNQPQHF.

The chain links TRBV2 to TRBJ1-5; D ambiguous. Germline assignment: CDR1 SNHLY and CDR2 FYNNEI. This CDR3 contains 13 residues. Trimming removed 6 bases at V and 2 bases at J, with 8 bases between. The CDR3 reads CASRGQGNQPQHF. CDR3 in DNA: TGTGCCAGCAGGGGCCAAGGCAATCAGCCCCAGCATTTT.

J is TRBJ1-2 and V is TRBV11-2; D is possibly TRBD1 (6 bases). This CDR3 has 13 residues. The V and J ends lost 2 bases and 7 bases respectively, with 11 bases between them. The germline CDR1 and CDR2 sequences are SGHAT and FQNNGV. CDR3 coding DNA: TGTGCCAGCAGCTTAACCGGGACAACTGGCTACACCTTC. It is translated as CASSLTGTTGYTF.

The count of this clone is one. The chain has TRBV2 and TRBJ2-5; possible D gene TRBD2, 6 bases. CDR1 SNHLY and CDR2 FYNNEI come from the germline V gene. V was shortened by 7 bases and J by 6 bases, with 9 bases between the two germline ends. This CDR3 is 11 amino acids long. Here the CDR3 DNA reads TGTGCCAGCACAACTAGCCAGACCCAGTACTTC. Translated: CASTTSQTQYF.

The gene calls are TRBV6-5 and TRBJ1-6; D call uncertain. Germline V gene lookup returns CDR1 MNHEY and CDR2 SVGAGI. V lost 5 bases to trimming and J lost 6 bases, with 8 bases between them. The CDR3 spans 13 residues. The CDR3 sequence is CASSRTFNSPLHF. The CDR3 nucleotides are TGTGCCAGCAGTCGGACCTTTAATTCACCCCTCCACTTT.

The rearrangement links TRBV30 to TRBJ2-7; 9 bases are shared with TRBD1. The length of the CDR3 is 17 residues. J was trimmed by 1 base and V by 4 bases; bases with no gene match: 14. The germline CDR1 and CDR2 sequences are GTSNPN and SVGIG (reference sequence). The CDR3 DNA follows: TGTGCCTGGAACGCGAGGTGGGACAGGGAGATTTCCTACGAGCAGTACTTC. Protein product: CAWNARWDREISYEQYF.

The chain recombines TRBV15 with TRBJ2-7; perhaps TRBD2 as D (5 bases). The germline CDR1 and CDR2 sequences are LNHNV and YYDKDF (reference sequence). The CDR3 is 14 amino acids. V lost 3 bases and J 0 bases, leaving 9 bases between the germline ends. The CDR3: CATSRPDYSYEQYF. For the CDR3, the DNA is TGTGCCACCAGCAGGCCCGACTACTCCTACGAGCAGTACTTC. The whole variable domain, remainder taken from reference TRBV15 and TRBJ2-7, is DAMVIQNPRYQVTQFGKPVTLSCSQTLNHNVMYWYQQKSSQAPKLLFHYYDKDFNNEADTPDNFQSRRPNTSFCFLDIRSPGLGDTAMYLCATSRPDYSYEQYFGPGTRLTVT.

The sample holds a few counts of this clone. The rearrangement uses TRBV3-1 (or the pseudogene TRBV3-2) and TRBJ1-5; D gene uncertain. The CDR3 is 13 residues long. With 1 base removed from V and 6 bases from J, the gap between germline ends came to 7 bases. CDR1 is LGHDT, CDR2 YNNKEL, per germline (reference sequence). CDR3 in amino acids: CASSQVGAQPQHF. In nucleotides, the CDR3 is TGTGCCAGCAGCCAAGTAGGTGCTCAGCCCCAGCATTTT.

The rearrangement links TRBV2 to TRBJ1-5, with 8 bases matching TRBD1. CDR1 and CDR2 (germline): SNHLY, FYNNEI. V was pared by 6 bases and J by 5 bases, with 3 bases of the junction left unmatched. This CDR3 spans 13 amino acids. DNA for the CDR3: TGTGCCAGCAGAGGACAGGGCCATCAGCCCCAGCATTTT. It is translated as CASRGQGHQPQHF. Variable domain in full (rest from reference TRBV2 and TRBJ1-5): EPEVTQTPSHQVTQMGQEVILRCVPISNHLYFYWYRQILGQKVEFLVSFYNNEISEKSEIFDDQFSVERPDGSNFTLKIRSTKLEDSAMYFCASRGQGHQPQHFGDGTRLSIL.